Listed below are T cell receptor beta chains from one sample, sequenced in a study of coeliac disease. TCRdb's table, derived via immunoSEQ multiplex PCR, lists solely in-frame clones and lacks some. The top ten clones hold 11% of a sample with fewer than 4,500 clones, roughly 68% of them seen once. The material sequenced was intraepithelial lymphocytes from the gut. These receptors came from a woman aged 18-35 years with active celiac disease. CDR3s include the opening cysteine and the closing phenylalanine or tryptophan. D genes are given only for firm matches. Some rows mark clone size as missing; the rest say once, few, many or name a class of expanded clone.

cdr3_aa | cdr3_nt | d_call | cdr3_length | j_call | v_call | clone_size
CASSLTGGTTDTQYF | TGTGCCAGCAGCTTAACCGGAGGAACCACAGATACGCAGTATTTT | . | 15 | TRBJ2-3 | TRBV7-2 | .
CASSFTGNPNYGYTF | TGTGCCAGTAGTTTTACAGGGAACCCTAACTATGGCTACACCTTC | . | 15 | TRBJ1-2 | TRBV19 | .
CASSQEGTGTGMGAGYTF | TGTGCCAGCAGCCAAGAAGGAACCGGGACAGGGATGGGAGCTGGCTACACCTTC | TRBD1 | 18 | TRBJ1-2 | TRBV4-2 | .
CASSFWGEDTQYF | TGTGCCAGCAGCTTCTGGGGGGAGGATACGCAGTATTTT | . | 13 | TRBJ2-3 | TRBV11-2 | few
CASSPESPIGQETQYF | TGTGCCAGCAGCCCCGAAAGCCCCATCGGGCAAGAGACCCAGTACTTC | . | 16 | TRBJ2-5 | TRBV7-2 | .
CASSWTGGNTEAFF | TGCGCCAGCAGCTGGACAGGGGGTAACACTGAAGCTTTCTTT | TRBD1 | 14 | TRBJ1-1 | TRBV5-1 | .
CASSLAWSTLTSYEQYF | TGTGCCAGCAGCTTAGCTTGGAGTACACTTACCTCCTACGAGCAGTACTTC | . | 17 | TRBJ2-7 | TRBV7-6 | .
CASSYSGQGGGYTF | TGTGCCAGCAGTTACTCGGGGCAGGGTGGAGGCTACACCTTC | . | 14 | TRBJ1-2 | TRBV6-6 | .
CASIGENTGELFF | TGTGCCAGTATCGGGGAGAACACCGGGGAGCTGTTTTTT | . | 13 | TRBJ2-2 | TRBV19 | .
CASSGAGRMTGANVLTF | TGTGCCAGCAGTGGAGCAGGGAGGATGACTGGGGCCAACGTCCTGACTTTC | . | 17 | TRBJ2-6 | TRBV6-1 | .
CASSPPSSYEQYF | TGTGCCAGCAGCCCACCCAGCTCCTACGAGCAGTACTTC | . | 13 | TRBJ2-7 | TRBV11-3 | medium-sized
CASRDSRVNEQFF | TGTGCCAGCAGGGACAGTAGGGTAAATGAGCAGTTCTTC | TRBD1 | 13 | TRBJ2-1 | TRBV19 | few
CASSTDREVGETQYF | TGTGCCAGCAGCACGGACAGGGAGGTTGGAGAGACCCAGTACTTC | TRBD1 | 15 | TRBJ2-5 | TRBV7-6 | .
CASSLIGQVPYEQYF | TGTGCCAGCAGCTTAATTGGTCAGGTACCCTACGAGCAGTACTTC | . | 15 | TRBJ2-7 | TRBV7-9 | .
CASSGRWGQGDLPLHF | TGTGCCAGCAGTGGGCGCTGGGGGCAGGGGGACCTTCCCCTCCACTTT | TRBD1 | 16 | TRBJ1-6 | TRBV2 | large
CASRGANSYNEQFF | TGTGCCAGCAGGGGGGCCAACTCCTACAATGAGCAGTTCTTC | . | 14 | TRBJ2-1 | TRBV7-9 | .
CASSEQGGYEQYF | TGTGCCAGTAGTGAACAGGGGGGATACGAGCAGTACTTC | TRBD1 | 13 | TRBJ2-7 | TRBV19 | .
CASSHIAGAGEQFF | TGTGCCAGTAGCCATATAGCGGGAGCGGGTGAGCAGTTCTTC | TRBD2 | 14 | TRBJ2-1 | TRBV19 | .
CATSRGDRELGELFF | TGTGCCACCAGCAGGGGGGACAGGGAGTTGGGGGAGCTGTTTTTT | TRBD1 | 15 | TRBJ2-2 | TRBV15 | .
CASSPIGGYEQYF | TGTGCCAGCAGCCCTATAGGGGGCTACGAGCAGTACTTC | . | 13 | TRBJ2-7 | TRBV27 | few
CASSNRGGPYEQYF | TGTGCCAGCAGCAACAGGGGGGGGCCCTACGAGCAGTACTTC | . | 14 | TRBJ2-7 | TRBV6-1 | .
CASREDRETFYEQYF | TGTGCCAGCAGAGAGGACAGGGAAACTTTCTACGAGCAGTACTTC | TRBD1 | 15 | TRBJ2-7 | TRBV5-8 | .
CASSSSLAGGRNTDTQYF | TGCGCCAGCAGCTCCAGCCTAGCGGGAGGACGCAACACAGATACGCAGTATTTT | TRBD2 | 18 | TRBJ2-3 | TRBV5-1 | .
CASRAHPGLAGKRSYEQYF | TGCGCCAGCAGGGCGCATCCGGGACTAGCGGGGAAGAGGAGTTACGAGCAGTACTTC | TRBD2 | 19 | TRBJ2-7 | TRBV4-1 | .
CASSYEGGAGYTF | TGTGCCAGCAGTTACGAAGGGGGAGCTGGCTACACCTTC | . | 13 | TRBJ1-2 | TRBV6-5 | .
CASSDSHSGRSDEQFF | TGTGCCAGCAGCGACTCACATAGCGGGAGGAGCGATGAGCAGTTCTTC | TRBD2 | 16 | TRBJ2-1 | TRBV7-9 | large
CASRLQRFYEQYF | TGTGCCAGCAGGTTACAGAGGTTCTACGAGCAGTACTTC | . | 13 | TRBJ2-7 | TRBV11-2 | .
CASSPTGIYQPQHF | TGTGCCAGCAGCCCGACAGGGATCTATCAGCCCCAGCATTTT | TRBD1 | 14 | TRBJ1-5 | TRBV7-9 | .
CASNPNYSYEQYF | TGTGCCAGCAACCCCAACTACTCCTACGAGCAGTACTTC | . | 13 | TRBJ2-7 | TRBV28 | large
CASSRLPGLKTDEQYF | TGTGCCAGCAGCCGACTCCCGGGACTCAAGACCGACGAGCAGTACTTC | . | 16 | TRBJ2-7 | TRBV11-2 | .
CASTPGQGTGELFF | TGTGCCAGCACCCCGGGACAGGGCACCGGGGAGCTGTTTTTT | TRBD1 | 14 | TRBJ2-2 | TRBV25-1 | few
CASRGDRATDTQYF | TGCGCCAGCAGAGGGGACAGGGCAACAGATACGCAGTATTTT | TRBD1 | 14 | TRBJ2-3 | TRBV5-1 | .
CASSDMNTEAFF | TGTGCCAGCAGTGACATGAACACTGAAGCTTTCTTT | . | 12 | TRBJ1-1 | TRBV28 | .
CASSATTGYGYTF | TGTGCCAGTAGTGCAACGACAGGGTATGGCTACACCTTC | TRBD1 | 13 | TRBJ1-2 | TRBV19 | .
CASSPSGGATDTQYF | TGCGCCAGCAGCCCTAGCGGGGGGGCGACAGATACGCAGTATTTT | TRBD2 | 15 | TRBJ2-3 | TRBV4-3 | .
CASSYLDRVGTEAFF | TGTGCCAGCAGTTACCTGGACAGGGTAGGCACTGAAGCTTTCTTT | TRBD1 | 15 | TRBJ1-1 | TRBV6-7 | .
CASRYQGGGVETQYF | TGTGCCAGCAGATACCAGGGAGGGGGGGTAGAGACCCAGTACTTC | . | 15 | TRBJ2-5 | TRBV2 | few
CASSSTRDSEQFF | TGTGCCAGCAGTTCAACGAGGGATAGTGAGCAGTTCTTC | . | 13 | TRBJ2-1 | TRBV25-1 | .
CARWASNTGELFF | TGTGCTCGGTGGGCCTCGAACACCGGGGAGCTGTTTTTT | . | 13 | TRBJ2-2 | TRBV2 | .
CASSLGGWAGTGELFF | TGTGCCAGCAGCTTGGGAGGGTGGGCAGGCACCGGGGAGCTGTTTTTT | . | 16 | TRBJ2-2 | TRBV5-4 | few
CASTRREEETQYF | TGTGCCAGCACCAGACGGGAAGAAGAGACCCAGTACTTC | . | 13 | TRBJ2-5 | TRBV7-9 | few
CASSIRQGAGEQYF | TGTGCCAGCAGCATAAGACAGGGGGCGGGCGAGCAGTACTTC | TRBD1 | 14 | TRBJ2-7 | TRBV11-2 | once
CASSFGTGVYEQYF | TGTGCCAGCAGCTTCGGGACAGGGGTCTACGAGCAGTACTTC | TRBD1 | 14 | TRBJ2-7 | TRBV5-6 | .
CASSQDLGLAGGPDEQYF | TGTGCCAGCAGCCAAGATTTAGGACTAGCGGGAGGGCCCGACGAGCAGTACTTC | TRBD2 | 18 | TRBJ2-7 | TRBV4-2 | .
CASGPGGLSEKLFF | TGTGCCAGCGGGCCGGGGGGCCTATCAGAAAAACTGTTTTTT | . | 14 | TRBJ1-4 | TRBV2 | .
CATRSSGRGGNEQFF | TGTGCCACCAGGTCTAGCGGCCGAGGGGGCAATGAGCAGTTCTTC | . | 15 | TRBJ2-1 | TRBV15 | .
CASSPVGQGKSGANVLTF | TGTGCCAGCAGCCCCGTGGGGCAGGGGAAGTCTGGGGCCAACGTCCTGACTTTC | . | 18 | TRBJ2-6 | TRBV7-9 | .
CASSTLSTGELFF | TGTGCCAGTAGTACCCTTTCCACCGGGGAGCTGTTTTTT | . | 13 | TRBJ2-2 | TRBV19 | .
CASSFLLETTQYF | TGTGCCAGCAGCTTCCTCCTAGAAACAACGCAGTATTTT | . | 13 | TRBJ2-3 | TRBV7-9 | .